The present T cell receptor (beta chain) was sequenced within a study of T-cell reconstitution after alpha-beta-depleted transplantation in children. Unique molecular identifiers were incorporated into the prepared TCRbeta library. TCRdb called the PCR reads again in MiXCR, with one record for every CDR3 protein. The profile shows 200,000 to 250,000 distinct CDR3 sequences, roughly 10% of them singletons. Germline CDR1 and CDR2: SGHAT and FQDESV (reference sequence). J lost 7 bases, V lost 3 bases, and 8 bases had no gene match. The CDR3 length is 15 residues. The receptor comes from a human donor who donated a stem cell graft to a child with acute lymphoblastic leukemia. The chain combines TRBV11-1 with TRBJ2-1; 8 bases are a match to TRBD2. Here the sequenced sample was PBMCs from the stem cell graft donor, taken from the stem cell graft. The CDR3 DNA reads as TGTGCCAGCAGCTTTTTACCGGCGGGGGGTAATGAGCAGTTCTTC. Its translation is CASSFLPAGGNEQFF. Looking up the rest from reference TRBV11-1 and TRBJ2-1 gives the full variable domain: EAEVAQSPRYKITEKSQAVAFWCDPISGHATLYWYRQILGQGPELLVQFQDESVVDDSQLPKDRFSAERLKGVDSTLKIQPAELGDSAMYLCASSFLPAGGNEQFFGPGTRLTVL.